The 13 T cell receptor beta chains presented below share a single source sample, sequenced in a study of PD-L1 blockade in urothelial cancer. Generated by immunoSEQ multiplex PCR, the TCRdb table keeps only in-frame clones and is missing some. The sample holds around 80,000 clones, 87% seen once. Sequences were derived from PBMCs, sampled around atezolizumab (anti-PD-L1) treatment. These receptors were taken from a woman aged 65 to 85 with urothelial cancer.

This clone has a handful of counts. The chain carries TRBV10-2 and TRBJ1-6; 9 bases agree with TRBD1. There are 18 residues in the CDR3. CDR1 and CDR2 (germline): WSHSY, SAAADI. V gave up 6 bases and J gave up 1 base; unmatched junction bases: 10. The CDR3 spells CASRTSGTGLSYNSPLHF. The CDR3 bases are TGCGCCAGCAGAACCTCCGGGACAGGGCTTTCCTATAATTCACCCCTCCACTTT.

The sample holds a few counts of this clone. The chain carries TRBV2 and TRBJ1-1; TRBD1 matches 7 bases. Per the germline V gene, CDR1 is SNHLY and CDR2 is FYNNEI. Germline trimming cut 5 bases from V and 5 bases from J; bases unmatched to any gene: 14. This CDR3 comprises 16 residues. CDR3 sequence: CASSTLSRGRATEAFF. For the CDR3, the DNA is TGTGCCAGCAGTACTTTGTCAAGGGGGCGGGCAACTGAAGCTTTCTTT.

The chain couples TRBV27 to TRBJ2-1; TRBD2 matches at 9 bases. Germline V gives CDR1 MNHEY, CDR2 SMNVEV (reference sequence). J lost 4 bases, V lost 0 bases, and 7 bases had no gene match. This CDR3 has 17 amino acids. This chain's CDR3 is CASSLSSGRGVYNEQFF. CDR3 DNA sequence: TGTGCCAGCAGTTTATCTAGCGGGAGAGGGGTTTACAATGAGCAGTTCTTC.

This clone was recorded only once. The chain employs TRBV21-1 and TRBJ2-3; no check of the table's D call, TRBD1, against the DNA was made. TRBV21-1 is assigned pseudogene status. There are 18 residues in the CDR3. CDR3 protein: CASSLRNSTGGRADTQYF. CDR3 nucleotide sequence: TGTGCCAGCAGCCTACGAAACTCGACAGGGGGCCGCGCAGATACGCAGTATTTT.

The V and J genes are TRBV5-1 and TRBJ2-5, with 9 bases that match TRBD2. There are 14 residues in the CDR3. V lost 2 bases, J lost 5 bases, and 4 bases stayed unmatched. Per germline, CDR1 SGHRS and CDR2 YFSETQ. DNA of the CDR3: TGCGCCAGCAGCTTTGGCGGGGGGGTGGAGACCCAGTACTTC. This encodes CASSFGGGVETQYF. The complete variable domain, with remaining parts taken from reference TRBV5-1 and TRBJ2-5, reads KAGVTQTPRYLIKTRGQQVTLSCSPISGHRSVSWYQQTPGQGLQFLFEYFSETQRNKGNFPGRFSGRQFSNSRSEMNVSTLELGDSALYLCASSFGGGVETQYFGPGTRLLVL.

This clone was picked up a small number of times. The V gene is TRBV6-6, the J gene TRBJ2-7; a weak D match, TRBD1 (6 bases). Germline-derived CDR1 and CDR2 are MNHNY and SVGAGI (reference sequence). This CDR3 spans 13 amino acids. The V end lost 10 bases, the J end lost 7 bases, and 20 bases lay between the germline ends. This CDR3 is CATQTGRSSEQYF. CDR3 nucleotides: TGTGCCACCCAGACAGGCCGATCCTCGGAGCAGTACTTC.

This sequence joins TRBV7-2 and TRBJ1-4; the D is unclear. The CDR3 contains 13 residues. V was cut by 5 bases and J by 7 bases, with 11 bases left in between. Looked up from germline, CDR1 is SGHTA and CDR2 is FQGNSA. CDR3 protein: CASSPIPGEKLFF. The DNA for the CDR3 is TGTGCCAGCAGCCCCATCCCCGGTGAAAAACTGTTTTTT.

J is TRBJ1-4 and V is TRBV27; 8 nucleotides agree with TRBD1. J was trimmed by 10 bases and V by 5 bases; bases with no gene match: 12. The germline V gene has CDR1 MNHEY and CDR2 SMNVEV (reference sequence). The CDR3 extends over 15 amino acids. This CDR3 is CASSPQGAGEGKLFF. The CDR3 nucleotides are TGTGCCAGCAGTCCCCAGGGGGCGGGCGAGGGAAAACTGTTTTTT.

A few counts support this clone. V is TRBV21-1 and J is TRBJ2-2; the D call in the table, TRBD1, was not verified against the DNA. TRBV21-1 is given as a pseudogene. The CDR3 is 20 residues long. CDR3 sequence reads: CASSKAGGQGGTLNTGELFF. The CDR3 DNA sequence: TGTGCCAGCAGCAAAGCGGGAGGACAGGGGGGAACTTTGAACACCGGGGAGCTGTTTTTT.

The chain joins TRBV7-9 to TRBJ2-5, with 7 bases aligning to TRBD2. Germline CDR1 SEHNR, CDR2 FQNEAQ (reference sequence). CDR3 length equals 15 residues. Trimming took 5 bases from V and 0 from J; bases not matched to a gene: 6. The CDR3, as DNA: TGTGCCAGCAGCACCGCGGGAGTCCACCAAGAGACCCAGTACTTC. Its translation is CASSTAGVHQETQYF.

This clone came up once. The chain combines TRBV2 with TRBJ1-1; D is possibly TRBD1 (5 bases). CDR3 length: 13 residues. Trimming took off 7 bases at V and 1 base at J, with 10 bases between the two ends. Germline CDR1 SNHLY, CDR2 FYNNEI. The CDR3 DNA follows: TGTGCCAGCACAGGGCAGGAGAACACTGAAGCTTTCTTT. Its translation is CASTGQENTEAFF.

V is TRBV5-1 and J is TRBJ2-7; TRBD1 aligns across 11 bases. The CDR3 length is 16 residues. The V gene end was trimmed by 1 base and the J gene end by 5 bases; junction bases not matched to a gene: 8. CDR1 and CDR2 (germline): SGHRS, YFSETQ. For the CDR3, the DNA is TGCGCCAGCAGCTTGATTCAACCGGGACAGGGGGACGAGCAGTACTTC. Translated: CASSLIQPGQGDEQYF.

This clone was counted only a few times. V gene TRBV30 combines with J gene TRBJ2-5; 10 bases align to TRBD2. Germline-derived CDR1 and CDR2 are GTSNPN and SVGIG (reference sequence). V trimming: 3 bases; J trimming: 5 bases; junction bases outside the gene matches: 9. The CDR3 is 15 amino acids. This chain's CDR3 is CAWRASGRIRETQYF. CDR3 in DNA: TGTGCCTGGAGGGCTAGCGGGAGAATCCGGGAGACCCAGTACTTC.